This T cell receptor beta chain is drawn from a study of blood T cell repertoires in COVID-19. Background on the study: There were acute and convalescent COVID-19 samples, and they came from the United States, Italy and Spain.

Sequencing was performed with immunoSEQ multiplex PCR; in TCRdb, only in-frame clones are kept and a portion is missing. The table has approximately 53,000 clones, approximately 91% seen once. The CDR3 is made up of 14 amino acids. V was clipped by 1 base and J by 6 bases, with 11 bases between them. Per germline, CDR1 SEHNR and CDR2 FQNEAQ (reference sequence). The chain carries TRBV7-9 and TRBJ2-3, with TRBD2 as a possible D gene (5 bases). The TCR sequence derives from a woman of 80 years or more with acute or convalescent COVID-19. Sequences were obtained from peripheral blood. Here the CDR3 DNA reads TGTGCCAGCAGCTTAGAAGGGCTAGCTGATACGCAGTATTTT. This codes for CASSLEGLADTQYF.